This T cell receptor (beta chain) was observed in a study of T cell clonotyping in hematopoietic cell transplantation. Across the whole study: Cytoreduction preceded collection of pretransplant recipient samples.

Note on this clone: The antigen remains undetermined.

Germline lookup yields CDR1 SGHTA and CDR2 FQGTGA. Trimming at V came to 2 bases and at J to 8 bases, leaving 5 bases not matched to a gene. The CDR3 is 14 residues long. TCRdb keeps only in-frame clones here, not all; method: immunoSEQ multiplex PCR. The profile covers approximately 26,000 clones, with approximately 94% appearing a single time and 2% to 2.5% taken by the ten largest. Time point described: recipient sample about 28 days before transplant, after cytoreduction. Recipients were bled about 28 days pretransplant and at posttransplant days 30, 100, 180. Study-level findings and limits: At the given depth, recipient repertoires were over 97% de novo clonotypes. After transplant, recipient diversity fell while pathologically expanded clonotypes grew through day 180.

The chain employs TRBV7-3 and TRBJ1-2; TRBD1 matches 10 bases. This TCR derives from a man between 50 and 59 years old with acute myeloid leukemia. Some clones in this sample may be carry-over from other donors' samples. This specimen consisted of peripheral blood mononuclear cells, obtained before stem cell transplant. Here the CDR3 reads CASSLLGTGDGYTF. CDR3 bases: TGTGCCAGCAGCTTACTCGGGACAGGGGACGGCTACACCTTC.